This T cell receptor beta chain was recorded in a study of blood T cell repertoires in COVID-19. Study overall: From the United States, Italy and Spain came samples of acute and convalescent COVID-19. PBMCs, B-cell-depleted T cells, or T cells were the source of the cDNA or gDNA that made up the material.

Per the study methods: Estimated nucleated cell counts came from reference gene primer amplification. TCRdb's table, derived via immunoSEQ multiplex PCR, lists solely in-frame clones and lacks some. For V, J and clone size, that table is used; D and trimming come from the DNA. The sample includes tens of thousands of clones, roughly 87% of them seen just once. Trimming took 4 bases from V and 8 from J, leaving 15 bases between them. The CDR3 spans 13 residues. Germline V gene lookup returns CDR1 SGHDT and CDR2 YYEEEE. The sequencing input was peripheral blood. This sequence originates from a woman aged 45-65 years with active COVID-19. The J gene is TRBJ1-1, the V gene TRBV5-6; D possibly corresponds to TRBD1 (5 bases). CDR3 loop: CASSRPGVAEAFF. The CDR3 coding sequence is TGTGCCAGCAGCCGCCCGGGGGTGGCCGAAGCTTTCTTT.